One and the same sample provided the 22 T cell receptor beta chains below, sequenced in a study of response to subunit inactivated influenza vaccine. TCRdb itself ran the RT-PCR reads through MiXCR, one entry per CDR3 protein. The table lists about 520,000 distinct CDR3 sequences, roughly 25% of them singletons, with approximately 2% in the top ten. The source was CD4+ T cells sorted from PBMCs, collected 4 to 6 days after vaccination. These receptors were collected from a man aged 45-65 years who received an inactivated influenza vaccine.

V and J are TRBV5-8 and TRBJ1-2, with TRBD1 matching 9 bases. V lost 5 bases and J lost 8; bases outside the gene matches: 4. The CDR3 loop spans 12 amino acids. Per germline, CDR1 SGHTS and CDR2 YDEGEE. The CDR3 here is CASRDRGRGYTF. Here the CDR3 DNA reads TGTGCCAGCAGGGACAGGGGTCGAGGCTACACCTTC.

The chain links TRBV20-1 to TRBJ2-5, with TRBD2 matching 7 bases. Trimming cost V 8 bases and J 2 bases; bases outside gene matches: 5. Germline V gives CDR1 DFQATT, CDR2 SNEGSKA (reference sequence). The CDR3 is 12 residues long. The CDR3 sequence is CSSWTSQETQYF. CDR3 DNA: TGCAGTTCATGGACTAGTCAAGAGACCCAGTACTTC.

CDR3 amino acids: CASSLTGAVQETQYF. The CDR3 coding sequence is TGTGCCAGCAGTTTAACCGGGGCAGTCCAAGAGACCCAGTACTTC. The chain uses TRBV12-3 or TRBV12-4 and TRBJ2-5; D may correspond to TRBD1 or TRBD2 (5 bases each). The CDR3 contains 15 residues. With 2 bases removed from V and 1 base from J, the gap between germline ends came to 11 bases.

This CDR3 reads CASSPQGAVNYGYTF. CDR3 DNA: TGCGCCAGCAGCCCTCAGGGGGCCGTTAACTATGGCTACACCTTC. The V and J genes are TRBV5-1 and TRBJ1-2, with 8 positions matching TRBD1. Unmatched junction bases numbered 6, after V lost 4 bases and J lost 1 base. The CDR3 has 15 residues. Germline CDR1 SGHRS, CDR2 YFSETQ.

The chain has TRBV20-1 and TRBJ2-1, with 7 bases identical to TRBD2. Germline V lookup: CDR1 DFQATT, CDR2 SNEGSKA (reference sequence). The CDR3 runs 15 residues. With V trimmed by 6 bases and J by 4 bases, 12 bases remained unmatched. CDR3 DNA sequence: TGCAGTGCGGGAGGGGCGGGAGAGGTTTACAATGAGCAGTTCTTC. The encoded protein is CSAGGAGEVYNEQFF.

The chain couples TRBV3-1 to TRBJ2-5; D perhaps matches TRBD2 (6 bases). The CDR3 runs to 17 residues. Germline assignment: CDR1 LGHDT and CDR2 YNNKEL (reference sequence). V was cut by 2 bases and J by 5 bases, with 21 bases left in between. CDR3 protein: CASSQPPVVAAVETQYF. In DNA, the CDR3 is TGTGCCAGCAGCCAACCTCCGGTGGTAGCGGCGGTGGAGACCCAGTACTTC.

This clonotype was seen ten or more times. In DNA, the CDR3 is TGTGCCACCCGGAAGGCGCCGAACTCCTACAATGAGCAGTTCTTC. The encoded protein is CATRKAPNSYNEQFF. This chain joins TRBV7-6 and TRBJ2-1, with D uncertain. Germline V gene sequence: CDR1 SGHVS, CDR2 FNYEAQ. Deletions cut 10 bases from V and 0 bases from J, with 16 bases between. CDR3 length equals 15 residues.

A few counts support this clonotype. This chain's CDR3 is CASSLGLAEHEQYF. The DNA of the CDR3 is TGTGCCAGCAGCCTGGGACTAGCGGAGCACGAGCAGTACTTC. V is TRBV7-9 and J is TRBJ2-7; 11 nucleotides align to TRBD2. Germline V CDR1 and CDR2: SEHNR, FQNEAQ (reference sequence). After removal of 5 bases from V and 5 bases from J, the junction contained 5 bases not matched to a gene. The CDR3 length is 14 residues.

The CDR3 sequence is CATSDSGLAGKQFF. CDR3 DNA sequence: TGTGCCACCAGTGATAGTGGCCTAGCGGGCAAGCAGTTCTTC. This chain links TRBV24-1 with TRBJ2-1; 8 bases are shared with TRBD2. CDR1 KGHDR and CDR2 SFDVKD come from the germline V gene. Unmatched junction bases numbered 8, after V lost 3 bases and J lost 11 bases. CDR3 size: 14 residues.

V gene TRBV28 combines with J gene TRBJ2-1; weak D call: TRBD1 (6 bases). The CDR3 spans 14 residues. V lost 3 bases and J lost 6, with 12 bases in between. CDR1 is MDHEN, CDR2 SYDVKM, per germline. The CDR3 DNA reads TGTGCCAGCAGTTTTTGGGGGCAAGGCAATGAGCAGTTCTTC. Protein product: CASSFWGQGNEQFF.

This clonotype was counted only a few times. V and J are TRBV28 and TRBJ2-5; 8 positions match TRBD2. The CDR3 is 15 amino acids. V was clipped by 6 bases and J by 5 bases; unmatched bases: 11. Germline V gene sequence: CDR1 MDHEN, CDR2 SYDVKM. CDR3 region: CASRPGTSGVETQYF. The DNA of the CDR3 is TGTGCCAGCAGGCCCGGGACTAGTGGCGTGGAGACCCAGTACTTC.

V gene TRBV12-3 or TRBV12-4 combines with J gene TRBJ1-5; 7 nucleotides match TRBD1. V shed 3 bases, J shed 9 bases, and the junction held 2 bases outside the gene matches. The CDR3 runs 12 residues. CDR3 bases: TGTGCCAGCAGTTTGACAGGGCCGCCCCAGCATTTT. Its protein product is CASSLTGPPQHF.

The chain joins TRBV7-9 to TRBJ1-6; D is uncertain. The germline V gene has CDR1 SEHNR and CDR2 FQNEAQ (reference sequence). V lost 5 bases to trimming and J lost 3 bases, with 11 bases between them. This CDR3 contains 15 residues. As DNA, the CDR3 is TGTGCCAGCAGCATTTCGCCGGACTATAATTCACCCCTCCACTTT. Translation: CASSISPDYNSPLHF.

The chain is built from TRBV20-1 and TRBJ2-3; possible D gene TRBD1, 5 bases. Germline V gene data show CDR1 as DFQATT and CDR2 as SNEGSKA (reference sequence). This CDR3 has 12 amino acids. The CDR3 coding sequence is TGCAGCATGCTAGGGGCGACAGATACGCAGTATTTT. The encoded protein is CSMLGATDTQYF.

This rearrangement joins TRBV7-3 to TRBJ2-3; 9 nucleotides match TRBD2. Unmatched junction bases numbered 3, after V lost 5 bases and J lost 3 bases. CDR3 length: 14 residues. Per the germline V gene, CDR1 is SGHTA and CDR2 is FQGTGA. CDR3 amino acids: CASSRLAVTDTQYF. The CDR3, as DNA: TGTGCCAGCAGCCGACTAGCGGTAACAGATACGCAGTATTTT.

The chain combines TRBV7-6 with TRBJ2-1; D not resolved. Germline V gives CDR1 SGHVS, CDR2 FNYEAQ. V shed 5 bases and J shed 9 bases, with 11 bases lying between them. This CDR3 is built from 12 residues. CDR3 nucleotide sequence: TGTGCCAGCAGCGACACGTGGGGTGAGCAGTTCTTC. It encodes CASSDTWGEQFF.

The chain joins TRBV20-1 to TRBJ2-5; 8 bases fit TRBD2. With 4 bases clipped from V and 5 bases from J, the junction kept 9 bases outside the gene matches. CDR3 size: 14 residues. CDR1 is DFQATT, CDR2 SNEGSKA, per germline (reference sequence). The CDR3, as DNA: TGCAGTGCTAAGCGAGCGGGAGCGGAGGAGACCCAGTACTTC. Translation: CSAKRAGAEETQYF.

This chain connects TRBV7-2 to TRBJ2-3; no clear D gene. The V gene's germline CDR1 is SGHTA and CDR2 FQGNSA. CDR3 size: 16 residues. V was clipped by 7 bases and J by 2 bases, with 19 bases between them. The CDR3 bases are TGTGCCAGCATCAAGAGGTTAGGTCCCCTCACAGATACGCAGTATTTT. Translated, it gives CASIKRLGPLTDTQYF.

This clonotype has just a few counts. The chain recombines TRBV24-1 with TRBJ2-2; D is uncertain. CDR1 KGHDR and CDR2 SFDVKD come from the germline V gene. Trimming cost V 3 bases and J 4 bases, with 17 bases left between them. The CDR3 covers 17 residues. The CDR3 loop is CATSDKPLKDRTGELFF. CDR3 sequence (DNA): TGTGCCACCAGTGATAAACCCTTAAAAGACCGCACCGGGGAGCTGTTTTTT.

This clonotype was counted between two and nine times. The rearrangement uses TRBV12-3 or TRBV12-4 and TRBJ1-1; weak D call: TRBD1 (5 bases). This CDR3 is 14 amino acids long. Trimming cost V 3 bases and J 4 bases, with 12 bases left between them. CDR3 in DNA: TGTGCCAGCAGTTTGGGGGTCGGGACCACTGAAGCTTTCTTT. Translated, it gives CASSLGVGTTEAFF.

This chain connects TRBV30 to TRBJ2-1; the D is unclear. Trimming left V 2 bases short and J 2 bases short, with 16 bases between. Looked up from germline, CDR1 is GTSNPN and CDR2 is SVGIG (reference sequence). This CDR3 spans 16 amino acids. CDR3 nucleotides: TGTGCCTGGAGTTCCTTCCTCCAGGTGGCCTACAATGAGCAGTTCTTC. It encodes CAWSSFLQVAYNEQFF. Full variable domain (rest looked up from reference TRBV30 and TRBJ2-1): SQTIHQWPATLVQPVGSPLSLECTVEGTSNPNLYWYRQAAGRGLQLLFYSVGIGQISSEVPQNLSASRPQDRQFILSSKKLLLSDSGFYLCAWSSFLQVAYNEQFFGPGTRLTVL.

This clonotype was observed a handful of times. This chain connects TRBV7-2 to TRBJ2-1, with unresolved D. The CDR3 is made up of 15 amino acids. V was cut by 2 bases and J by 0 bases, with 8 bases left in between. In germline, CDR1 is SGHTA, CDR2 FQGNSA. CDR3 protein: CASSLPARSYNEQFF. The CDR3 DNA follows: TGTGCCAGCAGCTTACCGGCCCGCTCCTACAATGAGCAGTTCTTC.